This T cell receptor (beta chain) was recorded in a study of T-cell memory formation after mild COVID-19 (dated by TCRdb to the early 2020s). As for the study more broadly: Most TCR sequence clusters were specific to one of the two donors. In two donors, T-cell clones that expanded and contracted after mild COVID-19 were followed by sequencing TCRalpha and TCRbeta repertoires longitudinally. The cohort was made up of two young adult volunteers, one female and one male, who were previously healthy. Findings and caveats that apply to the study as a whole: Contracting CD4+ clones appeared mostly in the CM and EM memory subsets, whereas CD8+ clones were enriched in EMRA. The second-wave clones that peaked on day 37 were not confirmed to be SARS-CoV-2 specific. Clones contracting from day 15 to 85 had balanced CD4/CD8 phenotypes, while a second wave expanding from day 15 to 37 was biased towards CD4+. Some responding clones were found in pre-infection memory, which suggests that pre-existing cross-reactive memory T cells took part in the SARS-CoV-2 response. Only a couple of mild cases were covered by the study, and larger cohorts that include severe cases with pre-infection samples were considered necessary.

This clonotype was seen more than once but under ten times. The antigen it binds to is not known. Base-call qualities are not available, and no considerably larger clone is one nucleotide away. TCRdb records Illumina NovaSeq 6000 as the sequencer. Using 5'RACE with constant-segment primers, TCRalpha and TCRbeta cDNA libraries were constructed, with sample barcodes and unique molecular identifiers added in the process. Trizol reagent was used to extract RNA from every sample. Libraries were amplified in two PCR steps, with a second sample barcode and Illumina TruSeq adapters added in the second step. Sequencing of libraries was performed on an Illumina NovaSeq with 2 x 150 bp paired-end reads. The authors' pipeline ran thus. The reads were demultiplexed and collapsed into UMI-guided consensus sequences using migec v1.2.7. With mixcr v2.1.11, UMI consensuses were aligned to TRA and TRB V and J templates and assembled into clonotypes. Expanded or contracted clonotypes were those called significant by both edgeR and NoisET, with noise models trained on biological replicates. For edgeR calls, the cutoffs were a false discovery rate-adjusted p below 0.01 and a log2 fold-change threshold of 1. As an exploratory analysis of dynamics, max-normalized trajectories of the 1000 most abundant clonotypes were examined by PCA with hierarchical clustering. Each responding clone was given a CD4 or CD8 phenotype based on the CD4+ and CD8+ repertoires, which had been sequenced separately. In TCRdb, the public reads were trimmed at Q25 with fastp and aligned with MiXCR, with productive beta chains retained. Rows are unified per CDR3 protein, each entry keeping the most common DNA and genes. TCRdb assigned the V and J calls; the authors' analysis was not used. Within this sample are just over 200,000 distinct CDR3 sequences, with more than 8% of them counted one time only. The ten top clones hold around 3.4% of the sample.

Germline trimming: 0 bases from V, 6 bases from J; junction bases outside gene matches: 3. The CDR3 has 13 amino acids, counting the end cysteine and phenylalanine. The entry retains the CDR3 DNA only, 39 bases that are in frame from base 1. The germline V gene sets CDR1 to SGHRS and CDR2 to YFSETQ. Ficoll-Paque density gradient centrifugation was the method used to isolate PBMCs. The sequence links TRBV5-1 to TRBJ2-7, with 7 bases in between that match TRBD1. The sample was PBMCs or a T cell subset sorted from them (not recorded which). The origin of this receptor is a man aged 18 to 29 who had mild COVID-19 (a few samples of this study predate the infection). The sample titles of this study are shuffled in the database, so cell type and time point are left out; the donor was told from shared clones. The nucleotide sequence reads as follows: TGCGCCAGCAGCTTGGACAGGGGTTCCGAGCAGTACTTC. Translated, this gives CASSLDRGSEQYF.